This is a list of T cell receptor beta chains from one sample in a study of blood T cell repertoires in COVID-19. The protocol was immunoSEQ multiplex PCR, while the TCRdb copy is restricted to in-frame clones and leaves out a portion. The sample lists around 150,000 clones, 80% seen once, with 3% to 3.5% in the top ten. The sample was PBMCs or T cells enriched from blood (not recorded which). The source of these receptors is a woman aged 60-75 years who had recovered from COVID-19. The CDR3 runs from the conserved cysteine through the conserved F or W. A D gene is named only where the DNA matches it firmly. Some rows mark clone size as missing; the rest say once, few, many or name a class of expanded clone.

TRBV2,TRBD2,-,TRBJ2-2,CASKLAGVTGELFF,TGTGCCAGCAAACTAGCGGGGGTAACCGGGGAGCTGTTTTTT
TRBV6-5,-,-,TRBJ1-1,CASRTDYTEAFF,TGTGCCAGCAGAACCGACTATACTGAAGCTTTCTTT
TRBV5-1,-,many,TRBJ2-2,CASSNYGELFF,TGCGCCAGCAGTAATTACGGGGAGCTGTTTTTT
TRBV19,-,-,TRBJ2-1,CASSKGATGGDEQFF,TGTGCCAGTAGTAAAGGGGCAACTGGTGGGGATGAGCAGTTCTTC
TRBV4-1,-,-,TRBJ1-6,CASSQRQSNNSPLHF,TGCGCCAGCAGCCAGCGACAGTCAAATAATTCACCCCTCCACTTT
TRBV7-2,-,-,TRBJ1-3,CASSLAGTSTSGNTIYF,TGTGCCAGCAGCTTAGCCGGGACAAGCACCTCTGGAAACACCATATATTTT
TRBV19,TRBD1,-,TRBJ2-7,CASSPGGWGFYEQYF,TGTGCCAGTAGTCCAGGGGGCTGGGGTTTCTACGAGCAGTACTTC
TRBV3-1/TRBV3-2,TRBD1,-,TRBJ2-5,CASSLRQGLGGETQYF,TGTGCCAGCAGCCTCCGACAGGGCCTAGGCGGAGAGACCCAGTACTTC
TRBV19,TRBD2,-,TRBJ2-2,CASKVSGVITGELFF,TGTGCCAGTAAGGTCAGCGGGGTGATCACCGGGGAGCTGTTTTTT
TRBV19,-,few,TRBJ2-7,CASSGTRGYASYEQYF,TGTGCCAGTAGCGGTACACGGGGTTACGCTTCCTACGAGCAGTACTTC
TRBV5-6,-,-,TRBJ1-1,CASTMGGNPEAFF,TGTGCCAGCACCATGGGGGGTAATCCTGAAGCTTTCTTT
TRBV5-5,TRBD2,-,TRBJ2-2,CASSLVAGGSGELFF,TGTGCCAGCAGCTTGGTGGCGGGGGGTAGCGGGGAGCTGTTTTTT
TRBV19,-,-,TRBJ1-5,CASNSLGQGSQPQHF,TGTGCCAGTAATAGCTTGGGACAAGGGAGTCAGCCCCAGCATTTT
TRBV27,-,once,TRBJ1-3,CASRVDAALGNTIYF,TGTGCCAGCAGAGTAGACGCGGCCCTCGGAAACACCATATATTTT
TRBV5-1,-,-,TRBJ1-2,CATSPGGGKYGYTF,TGCGCCACCTCCCCGGGGGGTGGCAAATATGGCTACACCTTC
TRBV6-6,-,few,TRBJ2-7,CASSYKGRNEQYF,TGTGCCAGCAGTTACAAGGGGCGAAACGAGCAGTACTTC
TRBV11-2,TRBD2,-,TRBJ2-7,CASSQAGVHLQYF,TGTGCCAGCAGCCAAGCGGGAGTTCATTTACAGTACTTC
TRBV11-2,-,-,TRBJ1-1,CASSPGNRLNTEAFF,TGTGCCAGCAGCCCAGGTAATAGATTGAACACTGAAGCTTTCTTT
TRBV18,-,-,TRBJ2-2,CASSPKNTGELFF,TGTGCCAGCTCACCCAAGAACACCGGGGAGCTGTTTTTT
TRBV28,-,-,TRBJ2-1,CASSLSGYNEQFF,TGTGCCAGCAGTTTATCGGGGTATAATGAGCAGTTCTTC
TRBV19,-,-,TRBJ1-3,CASILGGISGNTIYF,TGTGCCAGTATCCTCGGGGGGATCTCTGGAAACACCATATATTTT
TRBV3-1/TRBV3-2,TRBD2,-,TRBJ2-2,CASSQRGSGTGELFF,TGTGCCAGCAGCCAACGCGGGAGTGGAACCGGGGAGCTGTTTTTT
TRBV12-3/TRBV12-4,-,-,TRBJ1-2,CASSPYPTVDYTF,TGTGCCAGCAGTCCTTACCCGACAGTTGACTACACCTTC
TRBV18,-,-,TRBJ1-1,CASSPNRAENTEAFF,TGTGCCAGCTCACCAAACAGGGCCGAGAACACTGAAGCTTTCTTT
TRBV29-1,-,few,TRBJ1-2,CSVKDSFGLGYGYTF,TGCAGCGTAAAGGACAGTTTTGGTCTTGGCTATGGCTACACCTTC
TRBV19,-,-,TRBJ1-1,CASTTEKGQLALNTEAFF,TGTGCCAGTACCACCGAGAAAGGACAGCTAGCTTTGAACACTGAAGCTTTCTTT
TRBV30,-,-,TRBJ1-2,CAWSVGAGNTF,-
TRBV2,TRBD1,-,TRBJ1-1,CASSVTGGDTEAFF,TGTGCCAGCAGTGTAACAGGGGGGGACACTGAAGCTTTCTTT
TRBV3-1/TRBV3-2,-,-,TRBJ2-2,CASSQSRTATGELFF,TGTGCCAGCAGCCAAAGCCGGACAGCTACCGGGGAGCTGTTTTTT
TRBV2,-,-,TRBJ1-5,CASSPTGGSFPQHF,TGTGCCAGCAGTCCAACAGGCGGCTCTTTTCCCCAGCATTTT
TRBV19,-,many,TRBJ2-2,CASSPTSLVTGELFF,TGTGCCAGTAGTCCTACTAGCTTGGTCACCGGGGAGCTGTTTTTT
TRBV13,TRBD2,-,TRBJ2-1,CASSSSGYNEQFF,TGTGCCAGCAGTTCTAGCGGATACAATGAGCAGTTCTTC
TRBV20-1,-,-,TRBJ1-3,CSASPWNTIYF,TGCAGTGCAAGCCCCTGGAACACCATATATTTT
TRBV27,-,-,TRBJ1-5,CASSYYRDNQPQHF,TGTGCCAGCAGTTATTACAGGGATAATCAGCCCCAGCATTTT
TRBV13,TRBD1,-,TRBJ1-4,CASSNRDRGNPTNEKLFF,TGTGCCAGCAGCAACCGGGACAGGGGAAACCCAACTAATGAAAAACTGTTTTTT
TRBV9,-,-,TRBJ2-3,CASSALGTDTQYF,TGTGCCAGCAGCGCTCTAGGAACAGATACGCAGTATTTT
TRBV7-9,TRBD1,-,TRBJ1-1,CASSLKGANTEAFF,TGTGCCAGCAGCTTAAAGGGGGCCAACACTGAAGCTTTCTTT
TRBV2,TRBD2,few,TRBJ2-6,CASETSGGREGANVLTF,TGTGCCAGCGAGACTAGCGGGGGCCGCGAGGGGGCCAACGTCCTGACTTTC
TRBV6-5,TRBD1,-,TRBJ1-1,CASRTGRMNTEAFF,TGTGCCAGCAGGACAGGGCGCATGAACACTGAAGCTTTCTTT
TRBV30,TRBD1,-,TRBJ1-5,CAWSNGQGSFQPQHF,TGTGCCTGGAGTAACGGACAGGGGTCGTTTCAGCCCCAGCATTTT
TRBV18,-,once,TRBJ2-7,CASSPAAVSSYEQYF,TGTGCCAGCTCACCAGCAGCGGTGAGCTCCTACGAGCAGTACTTC
TRBV4-2,TRBD2,-,TRBJ2-2,CASSQVGLADTGELFF,TGTGCCAGCAGCCAAGTGGGACTAGCGGACACCGGGGAGCTGTTTTTT
TRBV21-1,-,-,TRBJ2-3,CASSMADRQTPDTQYF,TGTGCCAGCAGCATGGCGGACAGGCAAACCCCAGATACGCAGTATTTT
TRBV19,TRBD1,-,TRBJ1-2,CASSQVGDSNRGYTF,TGTGCCTCCTCCCAAGTCGGGGACAGTAATCGTGGCTACACCTTC
TRBV9,TRBD1,-,TRBJ1-1,CASSLTGGLTNTEAFF,TGTGCCAGCAGCCTCACAGGGGGACTTACGAACACTGAAGCTTTCTTT
TRBV3-1/TRBV3-2,TRBD1,-,TRBJ2-7,CASSHGQGAYEQYF,TGTGCCAGCAGCCATGGGCAGGGGGCCTACGAGCAGTACTTC
TRBV7-6,-,-,TRBJ2-5,CASSLSGEGTQYF,TGTGCCAGCAGCTTATCGGGGGAAGGGACCCAGTACTTC